One TCR beta chain is described in this entry. The antigen remains unidentified. J lost 2 bases, V lost 5 bases, and 12 bases had no gene match. The CDR3 totals 16 residues. Germline CDR1 PRHDT, CDR2 FYEKMQ (reference sequence). The data derive from a study of cytomegalovirus exposure and HLA in healthy donors. On the study more broadly: The approximately 120 validation repertoires used the same platform as the 666 first-cohort repertoires, a later analysis reported. Study-level results: The study designated 150 or so TCR beta chains cytomegalovirus-associated. First-cohort TCR clusters tended to co-occur in the approximately 130 validation repertoires, a later analysis found.

Method: immunoSEQ multiplex PCR; TCRdb's copy keeps in-frame clones and lacks some. The sample has some 140,000 clones; about nine tenths are singletons. Donors came from a validation cohort of approximately 110 subjects, distinct from the first 666-subject cohort. The gene calls are TRBV13 and TRBJ2-7; TRBD2 agrees at 7 bases. This receptor was taken from a man between 18 and 29 years old in good health and CMV-seronegative. Specimen: PBMCs. The CDR3 DNA follows: TGTGCCAGCAGCCCCATACCGGGGAGGGAGACCTACGAGCAGTACTTC. Its translation: CASSPIPGRETYEQYF.